This T cell receptor (beta chain) was sequenced in a study of vaccination and CD4 T cells after COVID-19. Study background: Six men and four women formed the convalescents, two being Hispanic. Overlapping SARS-CoV-2, HCoV-NL63, HCoV-OC43 and HCoV-229E spike peptides stimulated the cells. General study points: Convalescent patients displayed a median roughly 90% of reactive clones emerging only post-vaccination.

Germline V gene sequence: CDR1 MNHEY, CDR2 SMNVEV (reference sequence). CDR3 length: 15 amino acids. V lost 6 bases and J 2 bases, leaving 16 bases between the germline ends. A remark on this clonotype: What it binds is not known.

As to treatment: approximately 10-day PBMC culture with coronavirus spike peptide pools or control peptides (ViraFEST assay). Ahead of the COVID-19 pandemic (2011-2018), the CD4+ T cells of the unexposed donor were collected. The Oncomine TCR Beta short-read assay was applied to DNA of cultured CD4+ T cells. It was cultured CD4+ T cells from which genomic DNA was extracted. Each CDR3 protein is one row after TCRdb ran MiXCR on the PCR reads. The sample includes about 5,500 distinct CDR3 sequences, about 40% of them seen just once. The V and J genes are TRBV27 and TRBJ1-2; D not resolved. Sequencing was carried out using CD4+ T cells from blood, cultured in vitro. The sequence was obtained from a human donor in good health. The CDR3 nucleotides read TGTGCCAGCAGGGCTTTAGGGCAGACAAACTATGGCTACACCTTC. It encodes CASRALGQTNYGYTF.